Listed below are T cell receptor beta chains from one sample, sequenced in a study of blood T cell repertoires in COVID-19. Sequencing used immunoSEQ multiplex PCR; TCRdb keeps in-frame clones, though not all of them. This table holds 470,000 or so clones, 87% found once. Sequencing was carried out using PBMCs or T cells enriched from blood (not recorded which). These receptors originate from a woman aged 18-29 years with acute COVID-19. Each CDR3 is given with its conserved first and last residue. D genes are given only for firm matches.

D gene,J gene,V gene,CDR3 protein,CDR3 DNA
TRBD1,TRBJ1-1,TRBV5-5,CASSTTGGTEAFF,TGTGCCAGCAGCACTACAGGGGGCACTGAAGCTTTCTTT
NA,TRBJ2-3,TRBV20-1,CSACGGEGVSDTQYF,TGCAGTGCTTGTGGCGGGGAGGGGGTGTCAGATACGCAGTATTTT
TRBD1,TRBJ2-5,TRBV5-5,CASRPGGRGQETQYF,TGTGCCAGCAGGCCAGGGGGCCGGGGCCAAGAGACCCAGTACTTC
NA,TRBJ2-7,TRBV7-9,CASSSSVYEQYF,TGTGCCAGCAGCTCTAGCGTCTACGAGCAGTACTTC
NA,TRBJ1-1,TRBV5-6,CASSFQGPTEAFF,TGTGCCAGCAGCTTCCAGGGCCCCACTGAAGCTTTCTTT
TRBD1,TRBJ1-2,TRBV2,CASTRQGQNGYTF,TGTGCCAGCACCCGACAGGGGCAGAATGGCTACACCTTC
TRBD1,TRBJ1-6,TRBV25-1,CASSEYEGTGASPLHF,TGTGCCAGCAGTGAATATGAGGGGACAGGGGCTTCACCCCTCCACTTT
NA,TRBJ2-7,TRBV14,CASSQERGSRQYF,TGTGCCAGCAGCCAAGAACGAGGTAGCCGGCAGTACTTC
NA,TRBJ1-1,TRBV24-1,CATSDWQNTEAFF,TGTGCCACCAGTGATTGGCAGAACACTGAAGCTTTCTTT
NA,TRBJ2-3,TRBV7-3,CASSPGTDTQYF,TGTGCCAGCAGCCCCGGCACAGATACGCAGTATTTT
TRBD1,TRBJ2-7,TRBV6-2/TRBV6-3,CASSRTGGREQYF,TGTGCCAGCAGCCGTACAGGGGGCCGGGAGCAGTACTTC
TRBD1,TRBJ1-4,TRBV5-3,CARSLGDARGATNEKLFF,TGTGCCAGAAGCTTGGGGGATGCCAGGGGGGCAACTAATGAAAAACTGTTTTTT
TRBD1,TRBJ2-7,TRBV6-5,CASSRERDRRDEQYF,TGTGCCAGCAGCAGAGAACGGGACAGGAGGGACGAGCAGTACTTC
NA,TRBJ1-6,TRBV5-1,CASSLEVHNSPLHF,TGCGCCAGCAGCTTAGAGGTTCACAATTCACCCCTCCACTTT
NA,TRBJ2-4,TRBV20-1,CSASRVGENIQYF,TGCAGTGCTAGTCGGGTCGGGGAAAACATTCAGTACTTC
NA,TRBJ2-2,TRBV5-4,CASSFDFTGELFF,TGTGCCAGCAGCTTCGACTTCACCGGGGAGCTGTTTTTT
TRBD2,TRBJ2-5,TRBV7-9,CASSLEGTRGVGQYF,TGTGCCAGCAGCTTAGAAGGGACTAGAGGGGTTGGCCAGTACTTC
TRBD1,TRBJ1-2,TRBV5-1,CASSLGDSSYGYTF,TGCGCCAGCAGCTTGGGGGACAGCTCATATGGCTACACCTTC
TRBD2,TRBJ2-7,TRBV13,CASSGQGLAGGRGNYEQYF,TGTGCCAGCAGCGGACAAGGACTAGCGGGAGGGCGAGGAAACTACGAGCAGTACTTC
TRBD2,TRBJ2-1,TRBV7-9,CASSRTSQLNEQFF,TGTGCCAGCAGCCGGACTAGCCAACTCAATGAGCAGTTCTTC
NA,TRBJ2-2,TRBV5-6,CASSFGGSSGELFF,TGTGCCAGCAGCTTTGGGGGCTCGTCCGGGGAGCTGTTTTTT
NA,TRBJ1-3,TRBV5-6,CASSFRTVFSGNTIYF,TGTGCCAGCAGCTTCAGGACAGTCTTCTCTGGAAACACCATATATTTT
TRBD1,TRBJ1-1,TRBV4-3,CASSQDIGTGTNTEAFF,TGCGCCAGCAGCCAAGATATTGGGACAGGGACGAACACTGAAGCTTTCTTT
NA,TRBJ2-7,TRBV29-1,CSVEGLQGNHEQYF,TGCAGCGTTGAAGGGTTGCAGGGGAACCACGAGCAGTACTTC